What follows is one T cell receptor (beta chain) and its context. Its antigen is unknown. Trimming cost V 1 base and J 4 bases, with 14 bases left between them. CDR3 length: 15 amino acids. Germline V lookup: CDR1 MGHRA, CDR2 YSYEKL. The data are from a study of CD8 T cells in ankylosing spondylitis. Findings and caveats of the study: With a CD8+ phenotype, disease-linked clones were relatively rare in peripheral blood.

Quantitative 5'-RACE with molecular barcodes produced the TCR beta libraries. Via MiXCR, TCRdb re-called the 5' RACE reads, giving one row per CDR3 protein. The sample carries 380,000 or so distinct CDR3 sequences, 20% to 25% recorded once. The chain uses TRBV4-1 and TRBJ2-7; perhaps TRBD2 as D (5 bases). This TCR was sampled from a male donor with ankylosing spondylitis or in good health (not recorded which). The sample was blood, either unsorted or a sorted T cell fraction (not recorded which). The CDR3 nucleotides are TGCGCCAGCAGCCAAGCCGTCGGACTGCGTTACGAGCAGTACTTC. It encodes CASSQAVGLRYEQYF.